This T cell receptor beta chain was sequenced in a study of glioma-infiltrating T cells after dendritic cell vaccination. About the study: Autologous tumor lysate was loaded overnight onto monocyte-derived dendritic cells grown seven to eight days with IL-4 and GM-CSF. Study findings and constraints: No direct clonality-survival link was found; a diverse polyclonal response may matter.

V lost 1 base to trimming and J lost 3 bases; unmatched junction nucleotides: 5. The germline gives CDR1 LNHDA, CDR2 SQIVND (reference sequence). The CDR3 loop spans 15 amino acids. Sample time point: after dendritic cell vaccination, including at tumor progression/relapse. Only patients with spare fresh-frozen tumor and over two years of follow-up were included. Primers: 60 V beta forward and 13 J beta reverse. The protocol was immunoSEQ multiplex PCR, while the TCRdb copy is restricted to in-frame clones and leaves out a portion. Of approximately 90,000 clones listed, over 75% are singletons. This clone showed up just once. The antigen is undetermined.

The origin of this receptor is a human donor with glioblastoma. V and J are TRBV19 and TRBJ1-1; 7 bases are a match to TRBD1. This material consisted of blood, taken after dendritic cell vaccination. For the CDR3, the DNA is TGTGCCAGTAGTATAGGACAGGGATGGTACACTGAAGCTTTCTTT. Protein product: CASSIGQGWYTEAFF.